These T cell receptor beta chains were read from a single sample in a study of patients and donors after allogeneic stem cell transplantation. TCRdb itself ran the RT-PCR reads through MiXCR, one entry per CDR3 protein. The sample contains 900,000 to 1,000,000 distinct CDR3 sequences, under 20% of which appear only once. Input material: blood, either unsorted or a sorted T cell fraction (not recorded which). The origin of the receptors is a human donor who was either an allogeneic HSCT recipient or a stem cell or donor lymphocyte infusion donor (not recorded which). It is not recorded whose cells these are; they may come from a transplant donor. Each CDR3 is given with its conserved first and last residue. The order of the fields is D gene, CDR3 length, J gene, clone size, V gene, CDR3 DNA, CDR3 protein. D genes are given only for firm matches. Rows give clone size only sometimes, using once, few, many, or a class for an expanded clone.

d_gene: -; len: 11; j_gene: TRBJ1-1; abundance: -; v_gene: TRBV27; CDR3nt: TGTGCCAGCAGAGGAGGTCGGGAGGCTTTCTTT; CDR3aa: CASRGGREAFF
d_gene: TRBD1; len: 15; j_gene: TRBJ1-4; abundance: many; v_gene: TRBV5-8; CDR3nt: TGTGCCAGCAGCTTGGTGGGACAGGGAGGAGAAAAACTGTTTTTT; CDR3aa: CASSLVGQGGEKLFF
d_gene: -; len: 14; j_gene: TRBJ1-1; abundance: -; v_gene: TRBV6-2/TRBV6-3; CDR3nt: TGTGCCAGCAGACTCGAGGGTAAGAACACTGAAGCTTTCTTT; CDR3aa: CASRLEGKNTEAFF
d_gene: TRBD1; len: 17; j_gene: TRBJ2-7; abundance: -; v_gene: TRBV30; CDR3nt: TGTGCCTGGAGTGTAGCCCCGGAACGGACAGGGAGATACGAGCAGTACTTC; CDR3aa: CAWSVAPERTGRYEQYF
d_gene: -; len: 12; j_gene: TRBJ1-5; abundance: many; v_gene: TRBV21-1; CDR3nt: TGTGCCAGCAAGCAAGGGAATCAGCCCCAGCATTTT; CDR3aa: CASKQGNQPQHF
d_gene: TRBD1; len: 15; j_gene: TRBJ1-1; abundance: few; v_gene: TRBV5-1; CDR3nt: TGCGCCAGCAGCTTGCTTATGACAGGGCGCACTGAAGCTTTCTTT; CDR3aa: CASSLLMTGRTEAFF
d_gene: -; len: 15; j_gene: TRBJ2-2; abundance: -; v_gene: TRBV20-1; CDR3nt: TGCAGTACCCCATTAGAGGTTGGGAACACCGGGGAGCTGTTTTTT; CDR3aa: CSTPLEVGNTGELFF
d_gene: -; len: 14; j_gene: TRBJ1-1; abundance: few; v_gene: TRBV12-3/TRBV12-4; CDR3nt: TGTGCCAGCAGACCGGGTGGGGAATTCACTGAAGCTTTCTTT; CDR3aa: CASRPGGEFTEAFF
d_gene: -; len: 14; j_gene: TRBJ1-3; abundance: many; v_gene: TRBV12-3/TRBV12-4; CDR3nt: TGTGCCAGCAGGTTTACAGGTTCTGGAAACACCATATATTTT; CDR3aa: CASRFTGSGNTIYF
d_gene: TRBD1; len: 14; j_gene: TRBJ2-1; abundance: once; v_gene: TRBV27; CDR3nt: TGTGCCAGCACACGAGGGGGCCCATACAATGAGCAGTTCTTC; CDR3aa: CASTRGGPYNEQFF
d_gene: -; len: 14; j_gene: TRBJ1-1; abundance: -; v_gene: TRBV10-3; CDR3nt: TGTGCCATCACCAAGTCAACCCTGAACACTGAAGCTTTCTTT; CDR3aa: CAITKSTLNTEAFF
d_gene: TRBD1; len: 14; j_gene: TRBJ1-1; abundance: -; v_gene: TRBV3-1; CDR3nt: TGTGCCAGCACGCCGACAGGGTGGAGCCCTGAAGCTTTCTTT; CDR3aa: CASTPTGWSPEAFF
d_gene: -; len: 13; j_gene: TRBJ1-6; abundance: few; v_gene: TRBV15; CDR3nt: TGTGCCACCAGCAGAGATGACAGGTCACCCCTCCACTTT; CDR3aa: CATSRDDRSPLHF
d_gene: -; len: 14; j_gene: TRBJ2-1; abundance: -; v_gene: TRBV11-2; CDR3nt: TGTGCCAGCACCTCTATCCGGGACTACAATGAGCAGTTCTTC; CDR3aa: CASTSIRDYNEQFF
d_gene: TRBD2; len: 17; j_gene: TRBJ2-2; abundance: few; v_gene: TRBV7-3; CDR3nt: TGTGCCAGCAGCTTATCTCCTAGCGGGAATGGGGGCGGGGAGCTGTTTTTT; CDR3aa: CASSLSPSGNGGGELFF
d_gene: -; len: 16; j_gene: TRBJ2-2; abundance: few; v_gene: TRBV6-2/TRBV6-3; CDR3nt: TGTGCCAGCAGTTGGGGCCCCCATCGGAACACCGGGGAGCTGTTTTTT; CDR3aa: CASSWGPHRNTGELFF
d_gene: TRBD2; len: 14; j_gene: TRBJ2-1; abundance: few; v_gene: TRBV30; CDR3nt: TGTGCCTGGATCTGGGGGACTAGCCCCAATGAGCAGTTCTTC; CDR3aa: CAWIWGTSPNEQFF
d_gene: -; len: 14; j_gene: TRBJ2-2; abundance: -; v_gene: TRBV13; CDR3nt: TGTGCCAGCAGCTTAGAAGTTTACACCGGGGAGCTGTTTTTT; CDR3aa: CASSLEVYTGELFF
d_gene: -; len: 16; j_gene: TRBJ2-5; abundance: few; v_gene: TRBV5-6; CDR3nt: TGTGCCAGCAGCTTAGCCAGGGAGTTTGGGCAAGAGACCCAGTACTTC; CDR3aa: CASSLAREFGQETQYF
d_gene: -; len: 15; j_gene: TRBJ2-5; abundance: -; v_gene: TRBV7-9; CDR3nt: TGTGCCAGCAGCTTGGAACAGGGCCTACAAGAGACCCAGTACTTC; CDR3aa: CASSLEQGLQETQYF
d_gene: TRBD1; len: 15; j_gene: TRBJ2-7; abundance: -; v_gene: TRBV2; CDR3nt: TGTGCCAGCAACCACGAGGACAGGGTTACCTACGAGCAGTACTTC; CDR3aa: CASNHEDRVTYEQYF
d_gene: TRBD1; len: 16; j_gene: TRBJ2-3; abundance: -; v_gene: TRBV4-1; CDR3nt: TGCGCCAGCAGCCAATACCGGGACAGGGAACCAGATACGCAGTATTTT; CDR3aa: CASSQYRDREPDTQYF
d_gene: TRBD1; len: 13; j_gene: TRBJ1-4; abundance: -; v_gene: TRBV2; CDR3nt: TGTGCCAGCAACGAGGGGGCAGGAGAAAAACTGTTTTTT; CDR3aa: CASNEGAGEKLFF
d_gene: -; len: 16; j_gene: TRBJ2-1; abundance: few; v_gene: TRBV7-8; CDR3nt: TGTGCCAGCAGCTTTAGCGGCCGTGATGCCTACAATGAGCAGTTCTTC; CDR3aa: CASSFSGRDAYNEQFF
d_gene: -; len: 13; j_gene: TRBJ2-1; abundance: few; v_gene: TRBV24-1; CDR3nt: TGTGCCACCAGTGATTTAAAGGTCTTTGAGCAGTTCTTC; CDR3aa: CATSDLKVFEQFF
d_gene: -; len: 14; j_gene: TRBJ1-2; abundance: few; v_gene: TRBV27; CDR3nt: TGTGCCAGCAGTTCGTACAGGGAAAACTATGGCTACACCTTC; CDR3aa: CASSSYRENYGYTF
d_gene: -; len: 13; j_gene: TRBJ1-4; abundance: -; v_gene: TRBV7-9; CDR3nt: TGTGCCAGCAGCTTGTCGTCCGATGAAAAACTGTTTTTT; CDR3aa: CASSLSSDEKLFF
d_gene: TRBD1; len: 14; j_gene: TRBJ1-2; abundance: -; v_gene: TRBV9; CDR3nt: TGTGCCAGCAGCCCGCGAGGGACAGACTATGGCTACACCTTC; CDR3aa: CASSPRGTDYGYTF
d_gene: -; len: 15; j_gene: TRBJ2-7; abundance: -; v_gene: TRBV9; CDR3nt: TGTGCCAGCAGCCCAAGTGGGGGGGCATCCTACGAGCAGTACTTC; CDR3aa: CASSPSGGASYEQYF
d_gene: -; len: 14; j_gene: TRBJ2-1; abundance: many; v_gene: TRBV29-1; CDR3nt: TGCAGCGTTGAGGAGTCCAGGTCCTACAATGAGCAGTTCTTC; CDR3aa: CSVEESRSYNEQFF
d_gene: -; len: 14; j_gene: TRBJ2-2; abundance: -; v_gene: TRBV7-9; CDR3nt: TGTGCCAGCAGCTTAGCGGAGGCCACCGGGGAGCTGTTTTTT; CDR3aa: CASSLAEATGELFF
d_gene: TRBD1; len: 15; j_gene: TRBJ2-7; abundance: many; v_gene: TRBV20-1; CDR3nt: TGCAGTGCTCTTAATGGGGGACAGGGGGCTTACGAGCAGTACTTC; CDR3aa: CSALNGGQGAYEQYF
d_gene: TRBD2; len: 14; j_gene: TRBJ2-3; abundance: -; v_gene: TRBV7-2; CDR3nt: TGTGCCAGCAGCAAGCGGGGGGGCTCAGATACGCAGTATTTT; CDR3aa: CASSKRGGSDTQYF
d_gene: -; len: 13; j_gene: TRBJ1-5; abundance: -; v_gene: TRBV28; CDR3nt: TGTGCCAGCAGAGACCCACCAAATCAGCCCCAGCATTTT; CDR3aa: CASRDPPNQPQHF
d_gene: -; len: 13; j_gene: TRBJ1-2; abundance: -; v_gene: TRBV12-3/TRBV12-4; CDR3nt: TGTGCCAGCAGTTTAGGCCGTCACTATGGCTACACCTTC; CDR3aa: CASSLGRHYGYTF
d_gene: TRBD2; len: 17; j_gene: TRBJ2-1; abundance: few; v_gene: TRBV7-8; CDR3nt: TGTGCCAGCAGCTATGGACCGGGACTAGCGGGATACAATGAGCAGTTCTTC; CDR3aa: CASSYGPGLAGYNEQFF
d_gene: -; len: 17; j_gene: TRBJ2-2; abundance: few; v_gene: TRBV12-3/TRBV12-4; CDR3nt: TGTGCCAGCAGTTGGGCAAGGGGAGGCGGGGACACCGGGGAGCTGTTTTTT; CDR3aa: CASSWARGGGDTGELFF